These T cell receptor beta chains were read from a single sample in a study of blood T cell repertoires in COVID-19. Here immunoSEQ multiplex PCR was the method, and the copy in TCRdb shows in-frame clones only, minus some. The table shows about 59,000 clones, with almost 85% occurring only once. Sequencing used peripheral blood. The receptors here all came from a human donor in a cohort sampled during active COVID-19. The CDR3 runs from the conserved cysteine through the conserved F or W. A D gene is named only where the DNA matches it firmly. Clone size is stated in some rows and not others, as once, few, many or a class when expanded.

j_call v_call d_call clone_size cdr3_nt cdr3_aa
TRBJ1-1 TRBV5-1 TRBD1 once TGCGCCAGCAGCTTAGACAGGGGTAAAGGGACTGAAGCTTTCTTT CASSLDRGKGTEAFF
TRBJ1-1 TRBV7-9 NA NA TGTGCCAGCAGGCCCCCGGGGGGTAACACTGAAGCTTTCTTT CASRPPGGNTEAFF
TRBJ1-2 TRBV5-1 NA once TGCGCCAGCAGCCCCCTAGCAGGGGCTAACTATGGCTACACCTTC CASSPLAGANYGYTF
TRBJ2-5 TRBV25-1 TRBD1 NA TGTGCCAGCAGCCTCAACCGGGACAGGGGGCTAGAGACCCAGTACTTC CASSLNRDRGLETQYF
TRBJ2-7 TRBV7-2 TRBD2 NA TGTGCCAGCAGCTTTGGCGGGGGGCCATCCTACGAGCAGTACTTC CASSFGGGPSYEQYF
TRBJ1-4 TRBV9 NA NA TGTGCCAGCAGCTCCCGGCGGGGGGAAGATAATGAAAAACTGTTTTTT CASSSRRGEDNEKLFF
TRBJ1-1 TRBV27 NA NA TGTGCCAGCAGTGCCACTACAGGTTACACTGAAGCTTTCTTT CASSATTGYTEAFF
TRBJ2-2 TRBV7-2 TRBD1 NA TGTGCCAGCAGCCAGCGACAGGGGAATCACGGGGAGCTGTTTTTT CASSQRQGNHGELFF
TRBJ1-1 TRBV10-2 TRBD1 NA TGCGCCGCAAAGTCCGGGACAGGGGACCAGAGCACTGAAGCTTTCTTT CAAKSGTGDQSTEAFF
TRBJ2-5 TRBV5-4 NA NA TGTGCCAGCAGCTTAAAGGGGAGGGAGACCCAGTACTTC CASSLKGRETQYF
TRBJ2-2 TRBV27 TRBD2 once TGTGCCAGCAGTTTCCGACTAGCGGGGGTCACCGGGGAGCTGTTTTTT CASSFRLAGVTGELFF
TRBJ2-7 TRBV9 TRBD1 NA TGTGCCAGCAGCGAGGGGGACAGGGGGCCCTACGAGCAGTACTTC CASSEGDRGPYEQYF
TRBJ2-3 TRBV6-5 TRBD1 few TGTGCCAGCGGGACAGGGGCTAGCACAGATACGCAGTATTTT CASGTGASTDTQYF
TRBJ1-6 TRBV7-8 TRBD1 few TGTGCCAGCACCCGAACAGGGGGCGTAAATTCACCCCTCCACTTT CASTRTGGVNSPLHF
TRBJ2-3 TRBV4-2 TRBD2 NA TGTGCCAGCAGCCAAGACCCGCGGGGGGGAGATACGCAGTATTTT CASSQDPRGGDTQYF
TRBJ2-5 TRBV18 NA once TGTGCCAGCTCACCGAGCTTCCAAGAGACCCAGTACTTC CASSPSFQETQYF
TRBJ2-1 TRBV19 TRBD2 NA TGTGCCAGTAGTATAGGTACTTCGGGGGGGCAGTTCTTC CASSIGTSGGQFF
TRBJ2-2 TRBV18 TRBD1 NA TGTGCCAGCTCACCCGGACAGGATTACACCGGGGAGCTGTTTTTT CASSPGQDYTGELFF
TRBJ1-5 TRBV4-3 NA NA TGCGCCAGCAGCCAAGATCCGGGGGACCAGCCCCAGCATTTT CASSQDPGDQPQHF
TRBJ2-7 TRBV6-6 TRBD2 once TGTGCCAGCAGTGTAGCGGGGGTTTACGAGCAGTACTTC CASSVAGVYEQYF
TRBJ2-7 TRBV27 NA NA TGTGCCAGCAGTTTATTCGCCGGCAGGGTCCCCTACGAGCAGTACTTC CASSLFAGRVPYEQYF
TRBJ2-3 TRBV27 NA NA TGTGCCAGCAGTTTAGTGGGGCAAGATACGCAGTATTTT CASSLVGQDTQYF
TRBJ2-3 TRBV4-1 NA NA TGCGCCAGCAGCCAAGAGCTTCAGACAGATACGCAGTATTTT CASSQELQTDTQYF
TRBJ2-5 TRBV5-1 TRBD2 NA TGCGCCAGCAGCGAACGGACTAGCGGGGGCTTCCAAGAGACCCAGTACTTC CASSERTSGGFQETQYF
TRBJ2-5 TRBV7-9 NA NA TGTGCCAGCAGCTTAGCCCTACTAGGTTGGGAGACCCAGTACTTC CASSLALLGWETQYF
TRBJ1-1 TRBV30 NA NA TGTGCCTGGAGTAAGACCCGAGGCGGGGGGAAAACTGAAGCTTTCTTT CAWSKTRGGGKTEAFF
TRBJ2-7 TRBV6-5 TRBD1 once TGTGCCAGCAGCCCACCGGACAGGGGCTACGAGCAGTACTTC CASSPPDRGYEQYF
TRBJ1-3 TRBV4-2 TRBD1 NA TGTGCCAGCAGCCAAGCCAGGGGGCTTCGAAACACCATATATTTT CASSQARGLRNTIYF
TRBJ2-5 TRBV12-5 TRBD2 NA TGTGCTAGTGGTTTTAGCGGGGGGGAGACCCAGTACTTC CASGFSGGETQYF
TRBJ2-7 TRBV6-6 TRBD2 NA TGTGCGGGAGGACTAGCGGGGAACGAGCAGTACTTC CAGGLAGNEQYF
TRBJ2-5 TRBV10-3 TRBD2 NA TGTGCCATCAGTAACGGACTAGCCCCGGAGACCCAGTACTTC CAISNGLAPETQYF
TRBJ1-2 TRBV25-1 NA once TGTGCCAGCAGTGAATTTTGGAGCGACTACACCTTC CASSEFWSDYTF
TRBJ1-2 TRBV3-1/TRBV3-2 TRBD1 NA TGTGCCAGCAGCCAGTCCCCCGGGACAGGGGGCCAGGGCTACACCTTC CASSQSPGTGGQGYTF
TRBJ2-7 TRBV11-2 NA NA TGTGCCAGCAGCTTAGATCTGGTGACAGACGGGTACGAGCAGTACTTC CASSLDLVTDGYEQYF
TRBJ2-7 TRBV10-3 TRBD2 NA TGTGCCATCAGTGCCGCCGGGACTACCTTAGGGGAGCAGTACTTC CAISAAGTTLGEQYF
TRBJ2-5 TRBV7-2 TRBD2 NA TGTGCCACTTCTCCGGCTAGCGGGGTTGGGACCCAGTACTTC CATSPASGVGTQYF
TRBJ1-3 TRBV5-1 NA NA TGCGCCAGCAGCTTGCTCAGCTCTGGAAACACCATATATTTT CASSLLSSGNTIYF
TRBJ2-3 TRBV7-9 NA few TGTGCCAGCAGCCCGCCGTCGGCAGATACGCAGTATTTT CASSPPSADTQYF
TRBJ2-5 TRBV27 TRBD1 NA TGTGCCAGCAGCACACAGGGGGCGAGTAAGACCCAGTACTTC CASSTQGASKTQYF
TRBJ2-6 TRBV27 TRBD1 NA TGTGCCAGCAGTCCTAACGTAAGGACAGGGGGGAACCTACCTGGGGCCAACGTCCTGACTTTC CASSPNVRTGGNLPGANVLTF
TRBJ1-3 TRBV7-2 TRBD1 NA TGTGCCAGCAGCTTAATCGGGACAGGGTCTGGAAACACCATATATTTT CASSLIGTGSGNTIYF
TRBJ1-5 TRBV24-1 NA NA TGTGCCACCGAGGGAGCAGCCGGACAGCCCCAGCATTTT CATEGAAGQPQHF
TRBJ2-1 TRBV4-3 TRBD1 NA TGCGCCAGCAGCCCGGGGACAGGGGCTTACAATGAGCAGTTCTTC CASSPGTGAYNEQFF
TRBJ1-5 TRBV9 NA NA TGTGCCAGCAGCGTAGGGACATTCAATCAGCCCCAGCATTTT CASSVGTFNQPQHF
TRBJ1-2 TRBV10-1 TRBD1 NA TGCGCCAGCAGTGCGGGACAGAGCTATGGCTACACCTTC CASSAGQSYGYTF
TRBJ1-3 TRBV12-5 NA NA TGTGCTAGTGGTTTGGTGTTGGGTGCAGGGGACTCTGGAAACACCATATATTTT CASGLVLGAGDSGNTIYF
TRBJ2-2 TRBV7-6 TRBD2 few TGTGCCAGCAGCTTATCAGAGGCTAGCGGGGTCACCGGGGAGCTGTTTTTT CASSLSEASGVTGELFF
TRBJ1-2 TRBV6-5 NA NA TGTGCCAGCAGTTACTCTCTGTCTGGGAGACATGGCTACACCTTC CASSYSLSGRHGYTF
TRBJ2-1 TRBV4-1 TRBD2 NA TGCGCCAGCAGCCAGGGGACTAGCGGGGGGCCCAGCTCCTACAATGAGCAGTTCTTC CASSQGTSGGPSSYNEQFF
TRBJ1-1 TRBV6-5 NA NA TGTGCCAGCAGGCCCAGGGCTAGGAACACTGAAGCTTTCTTT CASRPRARNTEAFF
TRBJ2-3 TRBV3-1/TRBV3-2 TRBD2 NA TGTGCCAGCAGCCAAGATCCCCCAGCGGGGGCCGGCACAGATACGCAGTATTTT CASSQDPPAGAGTDTQYF
TRBJ1-1 TRBV12-3/TRBV12-4 NA NA TGTGCCAGCAGCCAGAACACTGAAGCTTTCTTT CASSQNTEAFF
TRBJ2-7 TRBV5-6 NA NA TGTGCCAGCAGCTTGTATTACGAGCAGTACTTC CASSLYYEQYF
TRBJ1-4 TRBV4-3 NA NA TGCGCCAGCAGCCAAGATTTCGACGTGGGGGGAAAACTGTTTTTT CASSQDFDVGGKLFF